Listed here are 31 T cell receptor beta chains from one sample, sequenced in a study of T cells after yellow fever vaccination. MiXCR was run by TCRdb on the 5' RACE reads, yielding one entry per CDR3 protein. The table lists some 68,000 distinct CDR3 sequences, approximately 7% of them singletons. This specimen was CD8+ T cells sorted from PBMCs, taken about 49 days after the first yellow fever vaccination. Receptors were obtained from a man aged 18 to 30 who received the YFV17D yellow fever vaccine.

This clonotype was picked up a small number of times. V is TRBV12-3 or TRBV12-4 and J is TRBJ2-3, with TRBD2 matching over 10 bases. This CDR3 has 16 residues. The J segment lost 4 bases and the V segment lost 8 bases, leaving 12 bases of the junction unmatched. This CDR3 is CASATQAGGLPDTQYF. CDR3 DNA sequence: TGTGCCAGCGCCACTCAAGCGGGGGGGTTACCAGATACGCAGTATTTT.

This clonotype was seen ten or more times. The chain's CDR3 is CSAIARGAQETQYF. The CDR3 DNA follows: TGCAGTGCTATCGCCCGGGGGGCGCAAGAGACCCAGTACTTC. V usage is TRBV20-1 and J usage is TRBJ2-5; tentatively, D is TRBD2 (7 bases). Deletions cut 4 bases from V and 2 bases from J, with 14 bases between. The length of the CDR3 is 14 residues. Germline V gene lookup returns CDR1 DFQATT and CDR2 SNEGSKA (reference sequence).

This clonotype was counted a few times. This chain joins TRBV6-1 and TRBJ1-1, with a tentative D call TRBD1 (6 bases). V was clipped by 5 bases and J by 5 bases, with 12 bases between them. The CDR3 runs 13 residues. Per germline, CDR1 MNHNS and CDR2 SASEGT. This CDR3 is CASSHNRVTEAFF. For the CDR3, the DNA is TGTGCCAGCAGTCATAACAGGGTAACTGAAGCTTTCTTT.

This clonotype was picked up a small number of times. The gene calls are TRBV7-6 and TRBJ1-5; D not resolved. The CDR3 loop spans 14 amino acids. With 1 base removed from V and 3 bases from J, the gap between germline ends came to 7 bases. From germline, CDR1 is SGHVS and CDR2 FNYEAQ. CDR3 amino acids: CASSLEAYNQPQHF. The CDR3 bases are TGTGCCAGCAGCTTAGAGGCCTACAATCAGCCCCAGCATTTT.

This clonotype was detected ten times or more. The CDR3 region has the DNA TGCGCCAGCAGCCAAGATCTGGGGGCAGATACGCAGTATTTT. Translating it yields CASSQDLGADTQYF. The J gene is TRBJ2-3, the V gene TRBV4-1, with D possibly being TRBD1 or TRBD2 (5 bases each). CDR1 is MGHRA and CDR2 is YSYEKL in the germline V gene. The ends were cut back, 0 bases at V and 4 bases at J, with 8 bases in the middle. This CDR3 has 14 residues.

This clonotype was counted ten times or more. The chain joins TRBV28 to TRBJ2-2, with 10 bases that match TRBD1. Germline CDR1 MDHEN, CDR2 SYDVKM. There are 15 residues in the CDR3. The ends lost 4 bases at V and 4 bases at J; junction bases unmatched: 3. The CDR3 protein is CASSSGQGSTGELFF. The CDR3 region has the DNA TGTGCCAGCAGTTCGGGACAGGGGTCCACCGGGGAGCTGTTTTTT.

This clonotype was observed many times. The rearrangement uses TRBV4-1 and TRBJ1-1, with D uncertain. Germline lookup yields CDR1 MGHRA and CDR2 YSYEKL. The CDR3 length is 14 residues. Trimming removed 0 bases at V and 1 base at J, with 6 bases between. Here the CDR3 reads CASSQDNGNTEAFF. The CDR3 DNA sequence: TGCGCCAGCAGCCAAGATAACGGGAACACTGAAGCTTTCTTT.

This clonotype was detected many times. The chain recombines TRBV4-1 with TRBJ1-2; the D gene is possibly TRBD1 (6 bases). Germline V gene sequence: CDR1 MGHRA, CDR2 YSYEKL. The CDR3 totals 15 residues. Trimming shortened V by 0 bases and J by 8 bases, and 16 bases separated the two germline ends. The CDR3 region has the DNA TGCGCCAGCAGCCAAGAGCCCGCAGGGGCGGACGGCTACACCTTC. This gives the protein CASSQEPAGADGYTF.

This clonotype was counted at least ten times. V is TRBV4-1 and J is TRBJ2-1; 7 bases map to TRBD2. V lost 0 bases and J lost 4; bases outside the gene matches: 6. The CDR3 is 16 residues long. From germline, CDR1 is MGHRA and CDR2 YSYEKL. CDR3 residues: CASSQEGASGYNEQFF. The CDR3 DNA sequence: TGCGCCAGCAGCCAAGAAGGGGCTAGCGGATACAATGAGCAGTTCTTC.

The chain carries TRBV27 and TRBJ1-2, with D hard to call. The CDR3 has 13 amino acids. In germline, CDR1 is MNHEY, CDR2 SMNVEV (reference sequence). The V end was cut by 5 bases, the J end by 2 bases, with 9 bases between. CDR3: CASSQQLNYGYTF. CDR3 coding DNA: TGTGCCAGCAGTCAGCAGCTCAACTATGGCTACACCTTC.

This clonotype was detected many times. V usage is TRBV15 and J usage is TRBJ2-5; no definite D call. Per the germline V gene, CDR1 is LNHNV and CDR2 is YYDKDF (reference sequence). The CDR3 contains 15 residues. Trimming left V 4 bases short and J 5 bases short, with 17 bases between. In nucleotides, the CDR3 is TGTGCCACCAGCACTGGGTTGGGAACGGCGGAGACCCAGTACTTC. Translation gives CATSTGLGTAETQYF.

This clonotype was seen repeatedly, ten times or more. The chain couples TRBV20-1 to TRBJ2-1, with TRBD2 identical over 11 bases. The CDR3 contains 14 residues. V shed 4 bases and J 6 bases; nucleotides not matched to a gene: 5. Germline V gene data show CDR1 as DFQATT and CDR2 as SNEGSKA (reference sequence). CDR3 residues: CSANLAGGRNEQFF. The CDR3 DNA sequence: TGCAGTGCTAATCTAGCGGGGGGACGCAATGAGCAGTTCTTC.

This clonotype was observed at least ten times. The chain links TRBV6-1 to TRBJ2-7, with D perhaps matching TRBD1 (6 bases). V gave up 1 base and J gave up 6 bases, with 13 bases separating them. The CDR3 totals 14 residues. Germline-derived CDR1 and CDR2 are MNHNS and SASEGT. CDR3 bases: TGTGCCAGCAGTGAAGTTTCAGGGGCACGCGAGCAGTACTTC. Its protein product is CASSEVSGAREQYF.

In its sample, this clonotype was seen many times. This rearrangement joins TRBV2 to TRBJ1-1; 8 bases align to TRBD1. The ends lost 6 bases at V and 0 bases at J; junction bases unmatched: 9. Germline lookup yields CDR1 SNHLY and CDR2 FYNNEI. The CDR3 extends over 16 amino acids. CDR3 region: CASSPQGAEMNTEAFF. As DNA, the CDR3 is TGTGCCAGCAGCCCCCAGGGGGCCGAGATGAACACTGAAGCTTTCTTT. Together with reference TRBV2 and TRBJ1-1, the CDR3 gives the full variable domain: EPEVTQTPSHQVTQMGQEVILRCVPISNHLYFYWYRQILGQKVEFLVSFYNNEISEKSEIFDDQFSVERPDGSNFTLKIRSTKLEDSAMYFCASSPQGAEMNTEAFFGQGTRLTVV.

In its sample, this clonotype was seen many times. The V gene is TRBV12-3 or TRBV12-4, the J gene TRBJ2-1; weak D call: TRBD1 (5 bases). V gave up 3 bases and J gave up 2 bases, with 11 bases separating them. This CDR3 contains 15 residues. CDR3 amino acids: CASSFIGAPYNEQFF. CDR3 in DNA: TGTGCCAGCAGTTTTATTGGGGCCCCCTACAATGAGCAGTTCTTC.

V gene TRBV4-2 combines with J gene TRBJ2-3; D gene ambiguous. The CDR3 runs 18 residues. The V end lost 10 bases, the J end lost 4 bases, and 30 bases lay between the germline ends. Germline assignment: CDR1 LGHNA and CDR2 YNFKEQ. CDR3 DNA: TGTGCCATCCCGACCGTTGAACGTGAAAGGGAAAATCCAGATACGCAGTATTTT. Its translation: CAIPTVERERENPDTQYF.

This clonotype was seen ten or more times. The rearrangement joins TRBV2 to TRBJ2-7, with D perhaps matching TRBD2 (5 bases). The V end was cut by 6 bases, the J end by 6 bases, with 21 bases between. The CDR3 length is 15 residues. Germline V CDR1 and CDR2: SNHLY, FYNNEI. CDR3 sequence (DNA): TGTGCCAGCAGCGAGGCCACCATGTTCCGGGGCGAGCAGTACTTC. Its translation: CASSEATMFRGEQYF.

This chain connects TRBV7-6 to TRBJ1-6; TRBD1 might be the D (5 bases). Germline CDR1 SGHVS, CDR2 FNYEAQ. Trimming took 5 bases from V and 10 from J, leaving 15 bases between them. The CDR3 consists of 14 residues. CDR3 loop: CASSPDGGGSPLHF. The CDR3 region has the DNA TGTGCCAGCAGCCCTGATGGGGGAGGGTCACCCCTCCACTTT.

This clonotype was detected many times. The V and J genes are TRBV27 and TRBJ2-5; D might be TRBD2 (5 bases). The germline CDR1 and CDR2 sequences are MNHEY and SMNVEV (reference sequence). Trimming shortened V by 3 bases and J by 5 bases, and 13 bases separated the two germline ends. There are 14 residues in the CDR3. The CDR3: CASSLTTAVETQYF. Here the CDR3 DNA reads TGTGCCAGCAGTTTGACTACGGCCGTCGAGACCCAGTACTTC.

The V call is TRBV19, the J call TRBJ2-3; TRBD2 matches 8 bases. CDR3 length: 14 amino acids. The germline CDR1 and CDR2 sequences are LNHDA and SQIVND (reference sequence). V trimming: 6 bases; J trimming: 2 bases; junction bases outside the gene matches: 4. This CDR3 reads CASSRGRLTDTQYF. DNA for the CDR3: TGTGCCAGTAGCCGCGGGAGGCTCACAGATACGCAGTATTTT.

This clonotype has a count of ten or more. The chain uses TRBV7-3 and TRBJ2-3; 7 positions agree with TRBD1. The V and J ends lost 2 bases and 2 bases, in that order; junction bases with no gene match: 4. The V gene's germline CDR1 is SGHTA and CDR2 FQGTGA. This CDR3 contains 15 residues. This CDR3 is CASSLLGQSTDTQYF. CDR3 DNA sequence: TGTGCCAGCAGCTTACTGGGACAGTCCACAGATACGCAGTATTTT.

The table lists this clonotype with many counts. The V and J genes are TRBV3-1 and TRBJ2-1; 8 bases align to TRBD1. CDR3 length: 13 amino acids. J was trimmed by 7 bases and V by 4 bases; bases with no gene match: 3. Germline CDR1 and CDR2: LGHDT and YNNKEL (reference sequence). In DNA form, the CDR3 reads TGTGCCAGCAGCCCCGGACAGGGAAATGAGCAGTTCTTC. It translates to CASSPGQGNEQFF.

This clonotype was seen many times. This chain connects TRBV6-4 to TRBJ2-1; 12 bases line up with TRBD2. V was clipped by 6 bases and J by 3 bases; unmatched bases: 3. Germline V gene data show CDR1 as MRHNA and CDR2 as SNTAGT. The CDR3 sequence is 15 residues long. The CDR3: CASSPTSGGYNEQFF. The CDR3, as DNA: TGTGCCAGCAGCCCGACTAGCGGGGGCTACAATGAGCAGTTCTTC.

Ten or more counts support this clonotype. The V and J genes are TRBV29-1 and TRBJ1-1, with D perhaps TRBD1 (5 bases). The CDR3 spans 14 residues. Germline values: CDR1 SQVTM, CDR2 ANQGSEA. Trimming removed 1 base at V and 1 base at J, with 10 bases between. CDR3 bases: TGCAGCGTTGAAGTAACAGGATCGAACACTGAAGCTTTCTTT. This translates into CSVEVTGSNTEAFF.

This clonotype was seen repeatedly, ten times or more. This sequence joins TRBV5-5 and TRBJ2-5; D unresolved. The CDR3 length is 11 residues. V lost 4 bases and J 6 bases, leaving 7 bases between the germline ends. Germline CDR1 and CDR2: SGHKS and YYEKEE (reference sequence). In nucleotides, the CDR3 is TGTGCCAGCAGCCCCGAGAAGACCCAGTACTTC. This codes for CASSPEKTQYF.

This rearrangement joins TRBV5-5 to TRBJ1-6, with 8 bases fitting TRBD1. This CDR3 has 18 residues. The trim removed 0 bases at V and 10 bases at J, leaving 15 bases unmatched. From germline, CDR1 is SGHKS and CDR2 YYEKEE (reference sequence). Here the CDR3 DNA reads TGTGCCAGCAGCTTGGAAGGCGTTTTTAAGGACAGGGACTCACCCCTCCACTTT. The encoded protein is CASSLEGVFKDRDSPLHF.

As concerns this clonotype: Just one base apart from a much larger clone, this may be a read error. V and J are TRBV5-1 and TRBJ2-1; D unresolved. Looked up from germline, CDR1 is SGHRS and CDR2 is YFSETQ. This CDR3 has 13 amino acids. V dropped 0 bases and J dropped 7 bases, with 8 bases sitting between them. CDR3 DNA: TGCGCCAGCAGCTTGGTGGCCTTTAATGAGCAGTTCTTC. Protein sequence: CASSLVAFNEQFF.

This clonotype turned up a few times. The V gene is TRBV11-1, the J gene TRBJ2-1, with 7 nucleotides matching TRBD1. This CDR3 is built from 18 residues. Germline CDR1 is SGHAT and CDR2 is FQDESV (reference sequence). The ends lost 5 bases at V and 11 bases at J; junction bases unmatched: 24. CDR3 sequence reads: CASSAPDREQGSNEKQFF. The DNA of the CDR3 is TGTGCCAGCAGCGCCCCCGACAGGGAGCAGGGAAGCAATGAGAAGCAGTTCTTC.

This clonotype showed up many times. The CDR3 coding sequence is TGTGCCAGCAGCTTAATAGGTTACTCAGATACGCAGTATTTT. Encoded protein: CASSLIGYSDTQYF. The chain links TRBV7-9 to TRBJ2-3; no firm D call. This CDR3 comprises 14 residues. V was clipped by 2 bases and J by 4 bases, with 10 bases between them. Per the germline V gene, CDR1 is SEHNR and CDR2 is FQNEAQ (reference sequence).

This clonotype was detected ten times or more. The J gene is TRBJ1-1, the V gene TRBV7-9; no reliable D call. The ends were cut back, 4 bases at V and 3 bases at J, with 0 bases in the middle. This CDR3 comprises 10 residues. CDR1 is SEHNR, CDR2 FQNEAQ, per germline (reference sequence). The CDR3 protein is CASSYTEAFF. Written as DNA, the CDR3 is TGTGCCAGCAGCTACACTGAAGCTTTCTTT.

Only a few counts were recorded for this clonotype. The chain has TRBV28 and TRBJ2-7, with D perhaps given as TRBD1 or TRBD2 (5 bases each). The CDR3 is 13 amino acids. The germline gives CDR1 MDHEN, CDR2 SYDVKM. The V gene lost 4 bases and the J gene lost 3 bases, with 10 bases spanning the gap. CDR3 DNA: TGTGCCAGCAGTTCATCTGGGGGCTACGAGCAGTACGTC. Translated: CASSSSGGYEQYV.